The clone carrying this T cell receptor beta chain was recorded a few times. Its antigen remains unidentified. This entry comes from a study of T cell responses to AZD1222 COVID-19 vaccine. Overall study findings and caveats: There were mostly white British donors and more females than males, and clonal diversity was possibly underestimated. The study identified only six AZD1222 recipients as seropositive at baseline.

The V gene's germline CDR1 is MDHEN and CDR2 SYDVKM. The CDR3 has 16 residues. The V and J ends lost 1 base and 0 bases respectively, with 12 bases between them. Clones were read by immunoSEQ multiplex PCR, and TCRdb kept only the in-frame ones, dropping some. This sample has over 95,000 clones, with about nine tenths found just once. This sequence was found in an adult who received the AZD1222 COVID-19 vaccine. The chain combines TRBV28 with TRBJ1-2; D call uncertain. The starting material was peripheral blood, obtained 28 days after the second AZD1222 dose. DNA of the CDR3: TGTGCCAGCAGTTTATACGAGGAGGGTACTAACTATGGCTACACCTTC. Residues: CASSLYEEGTNYGYTF.